The 14 T cell receptor beta chains given below trace back to one sample, sequenced in a study of shared clonotypes between healthy human individuals. TCRdb's table, derived via immunoSEQ multiplex PCR, lists solely in-frame clones and lacks some. In the table there are 2 million to 2.5 million clones, roughly 93% of which are singletons. What was sequenced was naive CD4+ T cells from PBMCs. Described subset: CD45RA+ positively selected. All receptors derive from a man younger than 30 in good health. Some clones in this sample may be carry-over from other donors' samples.

This chain uses TRBV7-2 with TRBJ2-1; a possible D gene is TRBD2 (6 bases). V gave up 3 bases and J gave up 4 bases, with 16 bases separating them. The CDR3 spans 16 residues. Looked up from germline, CDR1 is SGHTA and CDR2 is FQGNSA. The CDR3 spells CASSLDFWGRYNEQFF. The CDR3 bases are TGTGCCAGCAGCTTGGACTTTTGGGGGAGGTACAATGAGCAGTTCTTC.

This chain links TRBV9 with TRBJ2-1; D ambiguous. The length of the CDR3 is 16 residues. The V gene lost 4 bases and the J gene lost 6 bases, with 20 bases spanning the gap. Looked up from germline, CDR1 is SGDLS and CDR2 is YYNGEE. The CDR3 region has the DNA TGTGCCAGCAGCCGTAGGAGACAAAGCCATGGCAATGAGCAGTTCTTC. Residues: CASSRRRQSHGNEQFF.

The chain couples TRBV6-5 to TRBJ2-1, with 9 bases identical to TRBD1. Per the germline V gene, CDR1 is MNHEY and CDR2 is SVGAGI. The CDR3 contains 15 residues. V was pared by 6 bases and J by 0 bases, with 3 bases of the junction left unmatched. CDR3: CASRPQGASYNEQFF. The CDR3, as DNA: TGTGCCAGCAGACCACAGGGGGCCTCCTACAATGAGCAGTTCTTC.

This rearrangement joins TRBV9 to TRBJ2-3; 8 bases map to TRBD2. V gave up 0 bases and J gave up 2 bases; unmatched junction bases: 2. The CDR3 has 15 amino acids. The germline V gene encodes CDR1 SGDLS and CDR2 YYNGEE. The CDR3 DNA reads as TGTGCCAGCAGCGTAGAGGGACTAGTCACAGATACGCAGTATTTT. Protein sequence: CASSVEGLVTDTQYF.

The V gene is TRBV7-8, the J gene TRBJ2-2, with 8 bases matching TRBD2. This CDR3 has 16 amino acids. The V gene end was trimmed by 5 bases and the J gene end by 4 bases; junction bases not matched to a gene: 9. CDR1 SGHVS and CDR2 FQNEAQ come from the germline V gene. The CDR3: CASSIPGLGVTGELFF. The CDR3 DNA reads TGTGCCAGCAGCATACCGGGACTAGGAGTCACCGGGGAGCTGTTTTTT.

This chain uses TRBV7-8 with TRBJ2-7; TRBD1 is a possible D gene (5 bases). The CDR3 extends over 14 amino acids. V dropped 1 base and J dropped 3 bases, with 10 bases sitting between them. CDR1 and CDR2 (germline): SGHVS, FQNEAQ. CDR3 DNA: TGTGCCAGCAGCTTAGAGGGGCGAATCTACGAGCAGTACTTC. Residues: CASSLEGRIYEQYF.

This clone was seen a handful of times. This chain uses TRBV20-1 with TRBJ1-2; D is perhaps TRBD1 (5 bases). Trimming cost V 5 bases and J 7 bases, with 11 bases left between them. Per the germline V gene, CDR1 is DFQATT and CDR2 is SNEGSKA (reference sequence). This CDR3 comprises 11 residues. For the CDR3, the DNA is TGCAGTGCTCCCGGGACTTCTGGCTACACCTTC. Translation: CSAPGTSGYTF.

This chain connects TRBV7-6 to TRBJ1-1, with 10 bases matching TRBD1. V was clipped by 5 bases and J by 5 bases; unmatched bases: 8. CDR3 length: 15 amino acids. Per germline, CDR1 SGHVS and CDR2 FNYEAQ. The CDR3 spells CASSPLTGGLTEAFF. As DNA, the CDR3 is TGTGCCAGCAGCCCGTTGACAGGGGGCTTGACTGAAGCTTTCTTT.

This chain joins TRBV28 and TRBJ1-4, with a weak D call TRBD1 (6 bases). Germline V lookup: CDR1 MDHEN, CDR2 SYDVKM. Between the trimmed V and J ends, which lost 2 bases and 6 bases, there was a span of 10 bases. CDR3 size: 14 residues. The CDR3 reads CASSLEGGYEKLFF. DNA of the CDR3: TGTGCCAGCAGTTTAGAGGGGGGTTATGAAAAACTGTTTTTT.

A word on this clone: This specimen includes other DNA sequences encoding the same CDR3. This sequence joins TRBV7-2 and TRBJ2-5; 8 bases fit TRBD2. J lost 1 base, V lost 3 bases, and 1 base had no gene match. From germline, CDR1 is SGHTA and CDR2 FQGNSA. CDR3 length: 14 amino acids. The CDR3 nucleotides read TGTGCCAGCAGCTTGGCGGGGGGCCAAGAGACCCAGTACTTC. Translating gives CASSLAGGQETQYF.

This clone appeared a single time. The chain is built from TRBV5-4 and TRBJ1-2; 7 bases line up with TRBD1. The CDR3 contains 16 residues. Trimming removed 4 bases from V and 5 bases from J; junction bases left unmatched: 14. Germline assignment: CDR1 SGHNT and CDR2 YYREEE (reference sequence). The CDR3: CASSPRQGGVGYGYTF. The CDR3, as DNA: TGTGCCAGCAGCCCCCGACAGGGAGGGGTTGGTTATGGCTACACCTTC.

The V gene is TRBV7-6, the J gene TRBJ1-2; 10 bases align to TRBD1. Germline CDR1 reads SGHVS; CDR2 reads FNYEAQ. The trim removed 0 bases at V and 7 bases at J, leaving 11 bases unmatched. This CDR3 has 17 amino acids. The CDR3 reads CASSLAPPGTGVSGYTF. DNA for the CDR3: TGTGCCAGCAGCTTAGCGCCCCCTGGGACAGGGGTATCTGGCTACACCTTC.

The chain is built from TRBV5-1 and TRBJ2-7; TRBD1 agrees at 11 bases. J gave up 0 bases and V 6 bases, and 5 bases lay outside the gene matches. The CDR3 runs 15 residues. CDR1 is SGHRS, CDR2 YFSETQ, per germline. The CDR3 bases are TGCGCCAGCACCAGGACAGGGGGCACCTCCTACGAGCAGTACTTC. Protein product: CASTRTGGTSYEQYF.

On this clone: Distinct nucleotide sequences in the sample also encode this CDR3. The chain combines TRBV27 with TRBJ1-1, with D possibly being TRBD1 (5 bases). Germline V gene data show CDR1 as MNHEY and CDR2 as SMNVEV (reference sequence). The V gene lost 2 bases and the J gene lost 6 bases, with 10 bases spanning the gap. The CDR3 has 13 amino acids. CDR3 residues: CASSLPGGAEAFF. In nucleotides, the CDR3 is TGTGCCAGCAGTTTACCTGGGGGGGCTGAAGCTTTCTTT.